The entry below gives a single T cell receptor (beta chain) sequence along with its context. Its antigen is not known. Terminally differentiated effector memory CD45RA+ cells were left out of the naive CD8 fraction, which was CD45RO-negative and positively selected for CCR7. These data come from a study of shared clonotypes between healthy human individuals. Study observations and caveats: Memory subsets had estimated richness that was generally smaller than that of naive subsets.

The CDR3 runs 18 residues. Germline V gene lookup returns CDR1 LGHNA and CDR2 YNFKEQ. Trimming stripped 2 bases from V and 0 bases from J, with 17 bases between. Some clones are missing from TCRdb's copy, which holds only in-frame ones; the method was immunoSEQ multiplex PCR. The sample lists millions of clones, around 93% occurring once. Sequencing was done on a sample of naive CD8+ T cells from PBMCs. This chain uses TRBV4-2 with TRBJ1-5, with D perhaps matching TRBD1 (5 bases). This sequence was found in a man between 18 and 29 years old in good health. Some clones in this sample may be carry-over from other donors' samples. The chain's CDR3 is CASSQIIRGVDSNQPQHF. CDR3 coding DNA: TGTGCCAGCAGCCAAATAATTAGAGGGGTGGATAGCAATCAGCCCCAGCATTTT.